The 4 T cell receptor beta chains listed next were all sequenced from one sample in a study of blood T cells in healthy people across ages. A J-beta primer mix and a sample-barcoded 5' primer were used in a second PCR of roughly 7 to 12 cycles. TCRdb reanalysed the 5' RACE reads using MiXCR and keeps one entry per CDR3 protein. The profile covers about 2 million distinct CDR3 sequences, with 49% appearing a single time and approximately 2.1% taken by the ten largest. The specimen sequenced was blood. The source is a woman aged 35 to 49 in good health.

This clonotype was seen only a few times. The chain couples TRBV7-9 to TRBJ2-3; 9 bases match TRBD2. Unmatched junction bases numbered 15, after V lost 5 bases and J lost 0 bases. The CDR3 totals 19 residues. Germline CDR1 and CDR2: SEHNR and FQNEAQ (reference sequence). Here the CDR3 reads CASSLLVSGGPKSTDTQYF. CDR3 coding DNA: TGTGCCAGCAGCCTTCTCGTTAGCGGGGGACCAAAAAGCACAGATACGCAGTATTTT.

This clonotype was counted a few times. The gene calls are TRBV7-9 and TRBJ2-5; 7 nucleotides line up with TRBD1. The CDR3 totals 15 residues. Germline V lookup: CDR1 SEHNR, CDR2 FQNEAQ (reference sequence). The trim removed 1 base at V and 1 base at J, leaving 3 bases unmatched. The CDR3 loop is CASSLGDRLQETQYF. CDR3 in DNA: TGTGCCAGCAGCTTAGGGGACAGACTCCAAGAGACCCAGTACTTC. Drawing the rest from reference TRBV7-9 and TRBJ2-5, the complete variable domain is DTGVSQNPRHKITKRGQNVTFRCDPISEHNRLYWYRQTLGQGPEFLTYFQNEAQLEKSRLLSDRFSAERPKGSFSTLEIQRTEQGDSAMYLCASSLGDRLQETQYFGPGTRLLVL.

The rearrangement links TRBV20-1 to TRBJ1-2; 7 nucleotides align to TRBD1. Germline assignment: CDR1 DFQATT and CDR2 SNEGSKA (reference sequence). The CDR3 spans 19 residues. The J segment lost 2 bases and the V segment lost 8 bases, leaving 26 bases of the junction unmatched. The CDR3 DNA follows: TGCAGTCCCTTGGGGAGGGGGCATGGGCCAACAGGCTCGAACTATGGCTACACCTTC. Residues: CSPLGRGHGPTGSNYGYTF.

As for this clonotype: An end of the junction does not agree with germline; a read error may underlie this. The chain couples TRBV6-5 to TRBJ2-3; no clear D gene. The germline V gene encodes CDR1 MNHEY and CDR2 SVGAGI. CDR3 length: 16 amino acids. DNA of the CDR3: TGCGCCAGCAGTTACTCGCAGGTAACTAGCACAGATACGCAGTATTTT. Protein: CASSYSQVTSTDTQYF.